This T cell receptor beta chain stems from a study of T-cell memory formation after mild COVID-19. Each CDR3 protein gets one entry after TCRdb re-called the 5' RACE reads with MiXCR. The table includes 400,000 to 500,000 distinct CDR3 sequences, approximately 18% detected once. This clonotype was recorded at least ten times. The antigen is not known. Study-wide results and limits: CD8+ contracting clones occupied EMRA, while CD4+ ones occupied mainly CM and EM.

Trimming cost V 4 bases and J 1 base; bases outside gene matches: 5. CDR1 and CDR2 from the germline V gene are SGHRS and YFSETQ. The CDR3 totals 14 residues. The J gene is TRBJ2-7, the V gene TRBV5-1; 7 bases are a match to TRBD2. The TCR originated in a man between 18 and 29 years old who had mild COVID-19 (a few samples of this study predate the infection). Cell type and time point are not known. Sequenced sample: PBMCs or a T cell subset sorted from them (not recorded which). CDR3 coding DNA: TGCGCCAGCAGCCGGGGGGATGGATCCTACGAGCAGTACGTC. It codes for CASSRGDGSYEQYV.